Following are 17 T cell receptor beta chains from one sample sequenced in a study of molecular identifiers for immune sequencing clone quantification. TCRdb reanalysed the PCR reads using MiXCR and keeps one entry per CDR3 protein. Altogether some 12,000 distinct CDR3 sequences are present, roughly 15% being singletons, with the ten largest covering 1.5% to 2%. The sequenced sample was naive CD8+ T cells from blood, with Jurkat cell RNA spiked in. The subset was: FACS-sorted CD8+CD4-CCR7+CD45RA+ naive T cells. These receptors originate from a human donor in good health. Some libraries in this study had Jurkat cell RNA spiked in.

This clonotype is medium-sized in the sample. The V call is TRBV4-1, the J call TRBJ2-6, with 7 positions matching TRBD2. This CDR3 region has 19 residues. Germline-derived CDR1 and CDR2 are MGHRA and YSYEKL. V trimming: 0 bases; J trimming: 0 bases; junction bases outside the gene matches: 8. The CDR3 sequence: CASSQEPLAVYSGANVLTF. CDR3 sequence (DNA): TGCGCCAGCAGCCAAGAACCGCTAGCGGTATACTCTGGGGCCAACGTCCTGACTTTC.

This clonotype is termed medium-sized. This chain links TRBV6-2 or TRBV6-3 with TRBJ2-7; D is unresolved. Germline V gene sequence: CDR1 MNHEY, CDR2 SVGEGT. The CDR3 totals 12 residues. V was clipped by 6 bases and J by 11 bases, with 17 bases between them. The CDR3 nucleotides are TGTGCCAGCAGCGACCGGGCCCTCCCGAAGTACTTC. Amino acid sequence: CASSDRALPKYF.

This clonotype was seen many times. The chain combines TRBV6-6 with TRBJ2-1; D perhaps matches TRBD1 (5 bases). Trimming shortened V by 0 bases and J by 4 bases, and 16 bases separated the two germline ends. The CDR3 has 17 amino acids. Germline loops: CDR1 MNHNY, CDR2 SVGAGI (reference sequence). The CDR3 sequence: CASSYSPSIGAYNEQFF. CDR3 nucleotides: TGTGCCAGCAGTTACTCCCCTTCCATAGGGGCTTACAATGAGCAGTTCTTC.

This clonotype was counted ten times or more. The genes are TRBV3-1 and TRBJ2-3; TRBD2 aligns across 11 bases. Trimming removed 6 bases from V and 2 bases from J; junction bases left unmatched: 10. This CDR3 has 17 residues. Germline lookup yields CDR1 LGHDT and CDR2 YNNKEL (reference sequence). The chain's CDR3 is CASRESTSGRITDTQYF. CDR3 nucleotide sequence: TGTGCCAGCAGGGAGTCAACTAGCGGGAGAATCACAGATACGCAGTATTTT.

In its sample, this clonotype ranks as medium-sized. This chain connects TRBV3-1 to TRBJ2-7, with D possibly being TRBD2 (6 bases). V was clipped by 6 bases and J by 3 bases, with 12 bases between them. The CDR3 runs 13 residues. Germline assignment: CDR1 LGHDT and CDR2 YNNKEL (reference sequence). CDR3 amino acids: CASRAGPSYEQYF. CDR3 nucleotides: TGTGCCAGCAGGGCGGGACCCAGCTACGAGCAGTACTTC.

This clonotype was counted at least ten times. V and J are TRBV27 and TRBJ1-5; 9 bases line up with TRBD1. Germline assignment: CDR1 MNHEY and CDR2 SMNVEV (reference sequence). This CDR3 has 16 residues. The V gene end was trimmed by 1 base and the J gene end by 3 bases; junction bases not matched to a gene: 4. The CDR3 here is CASSLWTGDVNQPQHF. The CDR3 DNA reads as TGTGCCAGCAGTTTATGGACAGGGGATGTCAATCAGCCCCAGCATTTT.

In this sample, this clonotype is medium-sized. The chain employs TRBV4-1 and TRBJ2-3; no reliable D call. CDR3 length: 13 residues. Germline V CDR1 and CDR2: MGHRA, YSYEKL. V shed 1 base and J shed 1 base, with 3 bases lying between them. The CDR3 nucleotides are TGCGCCAGCAGCCAAGCTGGCACAGATACGCAGTATTTT. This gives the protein CASSQAGTDTQYF.

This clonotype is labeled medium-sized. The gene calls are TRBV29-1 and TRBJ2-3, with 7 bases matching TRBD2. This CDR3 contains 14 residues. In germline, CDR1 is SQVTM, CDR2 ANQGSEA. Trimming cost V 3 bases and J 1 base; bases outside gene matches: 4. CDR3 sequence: CSVDPGGGTDTQYF. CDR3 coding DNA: TGCAGCGTTGACCCGGGAGGCGGCACAGATACGCAGTATTTT.

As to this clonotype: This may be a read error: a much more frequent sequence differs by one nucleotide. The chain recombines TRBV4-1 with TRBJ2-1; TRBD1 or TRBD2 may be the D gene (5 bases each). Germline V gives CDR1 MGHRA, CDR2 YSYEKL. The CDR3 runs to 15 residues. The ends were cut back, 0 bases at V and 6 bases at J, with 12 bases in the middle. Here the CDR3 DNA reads TGCGCCAGCAGCCAAGATGGGGCAGGGAGCAATGAGCAGTTCTTC. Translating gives CASSQDGAGSNEQFF.

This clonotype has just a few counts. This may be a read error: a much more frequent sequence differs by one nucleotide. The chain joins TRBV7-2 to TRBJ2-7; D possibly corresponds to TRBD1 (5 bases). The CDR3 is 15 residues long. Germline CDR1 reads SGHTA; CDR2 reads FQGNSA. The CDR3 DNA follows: TGTGCCAGCAGCTTAGTGACAGCGAGCTCCTACGGGCAGTACTTC. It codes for CASSLVTASSYGQYF.

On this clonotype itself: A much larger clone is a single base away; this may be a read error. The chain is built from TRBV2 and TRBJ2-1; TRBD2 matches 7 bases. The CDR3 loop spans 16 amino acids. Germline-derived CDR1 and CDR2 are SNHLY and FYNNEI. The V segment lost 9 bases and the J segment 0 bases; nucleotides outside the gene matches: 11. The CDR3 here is CASPGASGNSYNEQFF. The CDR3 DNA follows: TGTGCCAGTCCCGGGGCTAGCGGCAACTCCTACAATGAGCAGTTCTTC.

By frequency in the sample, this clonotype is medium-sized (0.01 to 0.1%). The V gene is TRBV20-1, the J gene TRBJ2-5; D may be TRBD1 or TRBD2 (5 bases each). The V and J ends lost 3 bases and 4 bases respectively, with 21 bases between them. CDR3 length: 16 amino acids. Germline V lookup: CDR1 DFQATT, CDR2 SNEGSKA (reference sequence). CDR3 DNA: TGCAGTGCTAGGCGCCTCGGGGACCACGGTCGAGAGACCCAGTACTTC. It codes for CSARRLGDHGRETQYF.

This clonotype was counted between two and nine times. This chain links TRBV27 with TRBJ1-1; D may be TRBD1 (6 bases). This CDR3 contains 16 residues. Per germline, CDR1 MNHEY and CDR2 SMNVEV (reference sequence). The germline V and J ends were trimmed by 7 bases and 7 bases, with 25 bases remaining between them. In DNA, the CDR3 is TGTGCCAGCATTAAACCCGGGGGGCAAACCCGGCATGAAGCTTTCTTT. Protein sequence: CASIKPGGQTRHEAFF.

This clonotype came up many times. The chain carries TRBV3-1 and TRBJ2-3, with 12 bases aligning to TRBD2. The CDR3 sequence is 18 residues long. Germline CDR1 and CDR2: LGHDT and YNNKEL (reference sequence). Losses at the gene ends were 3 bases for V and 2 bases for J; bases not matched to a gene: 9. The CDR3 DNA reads TGTGCCAGCAGCCATACGGGGACTAGCGGGTTTTTCACAGATACGCAGTATTTT. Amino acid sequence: CASSHTGTSGFFTDTQYF.

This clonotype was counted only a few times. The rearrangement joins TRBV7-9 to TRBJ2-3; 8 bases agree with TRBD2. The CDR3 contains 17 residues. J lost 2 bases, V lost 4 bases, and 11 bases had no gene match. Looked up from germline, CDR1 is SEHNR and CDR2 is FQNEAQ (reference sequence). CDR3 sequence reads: CASSSPTSVAVTDTQYF. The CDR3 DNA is TGTGCCAGCAGCTCACCGACTAGCGTGGCAGTCACAGATACGCAGTATTTT.

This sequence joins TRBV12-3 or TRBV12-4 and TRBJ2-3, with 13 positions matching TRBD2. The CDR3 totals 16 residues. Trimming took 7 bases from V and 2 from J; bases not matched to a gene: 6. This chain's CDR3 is CASTSGLAGDTDTQYF. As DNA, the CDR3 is TGTGCCAGCACCTCCGGACTAGCGGGAGACACAGATACGCAGTATTTT.

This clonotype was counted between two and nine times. The CDR3: CASSWGRWSYEQYF. The CDR3 coding sequence is TGTGCCAGCAGCTGGGGGCGGTGGTCCTACGAGCAGTACTTC. V and J are TRBV7-8 and TRBJ2-7, with D perhaps TRBD1 (6 bases). CDR1 is SGHVS, CDR2 FQNEAQ, per germline. There are 14 residues in the CDR3. Trimming cost V 4 bases and J 1 base, with 11 bases left between them.